Presented here are 9 T cell receptor beta chains from one specimen sequenced in a study of radiotherapy plus CTLA-4 blockade in lung cancer (dated by TCRdb to between 2017 and 2018). To prepare the library, the immunoSEQ multiplex PCR assay was applied. TCRdb obtained this table from immuneACCESS and retained in-frame rearrangements with V and J assigned. These tables miss some clones; where compared with another copy, unresolved V genes account for less than half of the shortfall, and the remainder is unexplained. In all, the sample holds under 100,000 clones, and around 81% of those were seen once. Clones ranked in the top ten supply 14% to 15% of the sample. The source was peripheral blood, collected from a patient treated with radiotherapy plus ipilimumab. These receptors were obtained from a human donor with non-small cell lung cancer that progressed on radiotherapy plus ipilimumab.

This clone was seen only once. The chain joins TRBV11-3 to TRBJ2-2; possibly TRBD2 for D (5 bases). Germline V CDR1 and CDR2: SGHNT, YENEEA. The CDR3 extends over 13 amino acids. Trimming cost V 4 bases and J 5 bases, with 8 bases left between them. The CDR3 DNA follows: TGTGCCAGCAGCTCACTAGGGACCGGGGAGCTGTTTTTT. Encoded protein: CASSSLGTGELFF.

The chain carries TRBV5-1 and TRBJ2-7; D is possibly TRBD2 (5 bases). CDR3 length: 15 residues. Germline V lookup: CDR1 SGHRS, CDR2 YFSETQ. V lost 0 bases, J lost 1 base, and 11 bases lay in between. CDR3 coding DNA: TGCGCCAGCAGCTTGGAGCGTACGGGGTCCTACGAGCAGTACTTC. Encoded protein: CASSLERTGSYEQYF.

The chain has TRBV11-1 and TRBJ2-3; D is undetermined. This CDR3 has 14 amino acids. With 6 bases removed from V and 1 base from J, the gap between germline ends came to 11 bases. Germline V gene data show CDR1 as SGHAT and CDR2 as FQDESV (reference sequence). CDR3 region: CASRRESGTDTQYF. The CDR3 bases are TGTGCCAGCAGACGTGAGTCCGGCACAGATACGCAGTATTTT.

This clone has only a few counts. CDR3 DNA sequence: TGTGCCACCAGCAGAGATCAACGAGGGCAGTACTTC. It codes for CATSRDQRGQYF. The chain combines TRBV15 with TRBJ2-7; D gene unclear. The CDR3 is 12 amino acids. Germline CDR1 and CDR2: LNHNV and YYDKDF (reference sequence). Between the trimmed V and J ends, which lost 0 bases and 9 bases, there was a span of 9 bases.

The chain combines TRBV6-1 with TRBJ1-2; weak D call: TRBD1 (6 bases). The CDR3 runs 14 residues. V dropped 5 bases and J dropped 1 base, with 11 bases sitting between them. CDR1 and CDR2 (germline): MNHNS, SASEGT. CDR3: CASSPRTVNYGYTF. For the CDR3, the DNA is TGTGCCAGCAGTCCACGGACAGTTAACTATGGCTACACCTTC.

The CDR3 here is CASSKEGFLSYEQYF. The CDR3 region has the DNA TGTGCCAGTAGTAAGGAGGGTTTCCTCTCCTACGAGCAGTACTTC. The V and J genes are TRBV19 and TRBJ2-7; the D gene is possibly TRBD2 (6 bases). The germline V and J ends were trimmed by 4 bases and 0 bases, with 13 bases remaining between them. This CDR3 comprises 15 residues. CDR1 and CDR2 (germline): LNHDA, SQIVND (reference sequence).

In DNA form, the CDR3 reads TGTGCCAGCAGCTTCCGGACGGTGAACACTGAAGCTTTCTTT. This translates into CASSFRTVNTEAFF. The V and J genes are TRBV5-6 and TRBJ1-1; D unclear. Germline V gene data show CDR1 as SGHDT and CDR2 as YYEEEE. This CDR3 is 14 amino acids long. The germline V and J ends were trimmed by 2 bases and 0 bases, with 8 bases remaining between them.

V is TRBV4-2 and J is TRBJ2-1; D remains ambiguous. V was trimmed by 1 base and J by 0 bases, leaving 7 bases between them. Germline V lookup: CDR1 LGHNA, CDR2 YNFKEQ. The CDR3 has 15 residues. The CDR3: CASSQVFVSYNEQFF. CDR3 nucleotide sequence: TGTGCCAGCAGCCAAGTATTTGTCTCCTACAATGAGCAGTTCTTC.

The chain uses TRBV7-8 and TRBJ2-3, with 10 bases that match TRBD2. CDR3 length: 15 residues. V shed 5 bases, J shed 2 bases, and the junction held 4 bases outside the gene matches. CDR1 is SGHVS, CDR2 FQNEAQ, per germline. The chain's CDR3 is CASSHGTSVTDTQYF. CDR3 sequence (DNA): TGTGCCAGCAGCCACGGGACTAGCGTCACAGATACGCAGTATTTT.